Below are 10 T cell receptor beta chains sequenced from a single sample in a study of blood T cell repertoires in COVID-19. TCRdb's copy holds only in-frame clones and misses some; the assay was immunoSEQ multiplex PCR. The table lists approximately 300,000 clones, 89% of them singletons. The sample consisted of peripheral blood. The receptors derive from a man between 18 and 35 years old who had recovered from COVID-19.

This sequence joins TRBV4-1 and TRBJ2-3, with TRBD2 identical over 12 bases. The CDR3 consists of 16 residues. The germline gives CDR1 MGHRA, CDR2 YSYEKL. V gave up 2 bases and J gave up 1 base; unmatched junction bases: 1. CDR3 residues: CASSQRLAGGTDTQYF. The CDR3 DNA follows: TGCGCCAGCAGCCAACGACTAGCGGGGGGCACAGATACGCAGTATTTT.

The chain is built from TRBV13 and TRBJ1-3; perhaps TRBD1 as D (5 bases). CDR3 size: 16 residues. V lost 2 bases and J lost 0, with 11 bases in between. Germline CDR1 reads PRHDT; CDR2 reads FYEKMQ (reference sequence). The CDR3: CASSLMVRDSGNTIYF. The CDR3 DNA sequence: TGTGCCAGCAGCTTAATGGTCAGGGACTCTGGAAACACCATATATTTT.

This rearrangement joins TRBV29-1 to TRBJ2-7; 7 bases fit TRBD1. V was pared by 8 bases and J by 0 bases, with 7 bases of the junction left unmatched. The germline CDR1 and CDR2 sequences are SQVTM and ANQGSEA. The CDR3 contains 13 residues. DNA of the CDR3: TGCAGCCTTACAGGGGACCCCTCCTACGAGCAGTACTTC. Its protein product is CSLTGDPSYEQYF.

The rearrangement uses TRBV6-2 or TRBV6-3 and TRBJ2-3; D may be TRBD2 (5 bases). V dropped 2 bases and J dropped 5 bases, with 14 bases sitting between them. Germline V CDR1 and CDR2: MNHEY, SVGEGT. This CDR3 is built from 15 residues. The CDR3 here is CASSYEEGYGDTQYF. The CDR3 bases are TGTGCCAGCAGTTACGAAGAGGGTTATGGAGATACGCAGTATTTT.

The CDR3, as DNA: TGTGCCAGCTCTTTGGAGGGAACCGAGTCTGGGGCCAACGTCCTGACTTTC. Translation gives CASSLEGTESGANVLTF. The rearrangement links TRBV18 to TRBJ2-6; D may be TRBD2 (6 bases). This CDR3 has 17 residues. Deletions cut 6 bases from V and 1 base from J, with 16 bases between. Germline CDR1 is KGHSH and CDR2 is LQKENI.

The J gene is TRBJ2-7, the V gene TRBV3-1 (or the pseudogene TRBV3-2); D perhaps matches TRBD2 (6 bases). The V and J ends lost 5 bases and 3 bases respectively, with 17 bases between them. From germline, CDR1 is LGHDT and CDR2 YNNKEL (reference sequence). The CDR3 has 15 residues. DNA of the CDR3: TGTGCCAGCAGCAAGGGACTCGGGGGTGGCTACGAGCAGTACTTC. It specifies CASSKGLGGGYEQYF.

A few counts support this clone. The V and J genes are TRBV6-5 and TRBJ1-1; perhaps TRBD1 as D (5 bases). The CDR3 has 13 residues. Germline loops: CDR1 MNHEY, CDR2 SVGAGI. The CDR3 region is CATRPGLGTEAFF. As DNA, the CDR3 is TGTGCGACAAGGCCAGGGCTGGGGACTGAAGCTTTCTTT.

The rearrangement uses TRBV3-1 (or the pseudogene TRBV3-2) and TRBJ2-7; 7 bases align to TRBD2. The length of the CDR3 is 12 residues. Germline values: CDR1 LGHDT, CDR2 YNNKEL (reference sequence). Germline trimming cut 4 bases from V and 6 bases from J; bases unmatched to any gene: 3. CDR3 loop: CASSPPGGEQYF. CDR3 DNA: TGTGCCAGCAGCCCCCCGGGAGGCGAGCAGTACTTC.

This clone was counted a single time. The V and J genes are TRBV2 and TRBJ2-3, with D tentatively TRBD2 (5 bases). Germline CDR1 SNHLY, CDR2 FYNNEI. The V and J ends lost 6 bases and 0 bases respectively, with 10 bases between them. The CDR3 totals 14 residues. This CDR3 reads CASRVAGSTDTQYF. The CDR3 bases are TGTGCCAGCAGAGTTGCGGGTAGCACAGATACGCAGTATTTT.

This clone occurred once. This rearrangement joins TRBV12-5 to TRBJ2-7; 11 bases are a match to TRBD2. Germline values: CDR1 LGHNT, CDR2 FRNRAP. This CDR3 comprises 19 residues. Unmatched junction bases numbered 10, after V lost 0 bases and J lost 0 bases. The CDR3 DNA reads TGTGCTAGTGGTTTGGTACCAGGGACTAGCGGTACTTACTCCTACGAGCAGTACTTC. Its translation is CASGLVPGTSGTYSYEQYF.